This T cell receptor (beta chain) was sequenced for a study of cytomegalovirus exposure and HLA in healthy donors. Whole-study findings and limits: A later analysis, which compared TCR beta chains of equal frequency, found the HLA-associated ones more clonally expanded. Segments of the TCR beta V type were, in most cases, productive about 90% or about 30% of the time in an earlier analysis.

Both 60 Vbeta primers and 13 Jbeta primers went into the PCR. Original processing methods: Among the unique TCR beta chains that a later analysis counted, 75 million to 85 million in all, 10 million to 13 million were shared. Measured with immunoSEQ multiplex PCR; TCRdb has only the in-frame clones, and not every one. The V and J calls and clone size were taken over from that table, and D and trimming were inferred from the DNA. The profile shows just over 60,000 clones, more than 75% of them singletons. To note about this clone: The antigen is unknown.

The TCR was taken from a man in his late teens or twenties in good health and CMV-seronegative. The sequencing input was PBMCs.

CDR3 nucleotides: TGTGCCAGCAGCTTGGGAGGGACAGGGAGCTCCTATAATTCACCCCTCCACTTT. Translated: CASSLGGTGSSYNSPLHF. This chain connects TRBV5-4 to TRBJ1-6, with 9 bases matching TRBD1. Per the germline V gene, CDR1 is SGHNT and CDR2 is YYREEE (reference sequence). Unmatched junction bases numbered 4, after V lost 0 bases and J lost 0 bases. The CDR3 spans 18 residues.